The rows below give T cell receptor beta chains drawn from one sample of a study of Graves' ophthalmopathy and Graves' hyperthyroidism. TCRdb ran MiXCR on the multiplex PCR reads and lists one entry per CDR3 protein. The table includes more than 1,000,000 distinct CDR3 sequences, about 36% detected once. Sequencing was carried out using peripheral blood or thyroid tissue (not recorded which). The origin of the receptors is an adult man with Graves' hyperthyroidism. The conserved cysteine and the conserved F or W are not part of the CDR3 here.

v_gene	j_gene	CDR3aa
TRBV5-5	TRBJ1-4	ASSHEDAGYEKLF
TRBV6-2/TRBV6-3	TRBJ2-5	ASTRGVEETQY
TRBV24-1	TRBJ1-6	ATSDFVGEQYFGPASPLH
TRBV10-2	TRBJ1-1	ASKDGMNTEAF
TRBV11-2	TRBJ2-7	ASSLWTGSYEQY
TRBV12-3/TRBV12-4	TRBJ1-2	ASSSPAGYT
TRBV19	TRBJ2-7	ASGTTTGGYEQY
TRBV12-3/TRBV12-4	TRBJ1-3	ASTGLVDTIY
TRBV6-6	TRBJ2-5	ASSTLLAEQETQY
TRBV6-5	TRBJ1-1	ASSYSLDRGTEAF
TRBV7-8	TRBJ1-1	ASSLDLNQNTEAF
TRBV10-3	TRBJ2-5	ATTLGAGGPETQY
TRBV5-1	TRBJ1-4	ASSQSGDEKLF